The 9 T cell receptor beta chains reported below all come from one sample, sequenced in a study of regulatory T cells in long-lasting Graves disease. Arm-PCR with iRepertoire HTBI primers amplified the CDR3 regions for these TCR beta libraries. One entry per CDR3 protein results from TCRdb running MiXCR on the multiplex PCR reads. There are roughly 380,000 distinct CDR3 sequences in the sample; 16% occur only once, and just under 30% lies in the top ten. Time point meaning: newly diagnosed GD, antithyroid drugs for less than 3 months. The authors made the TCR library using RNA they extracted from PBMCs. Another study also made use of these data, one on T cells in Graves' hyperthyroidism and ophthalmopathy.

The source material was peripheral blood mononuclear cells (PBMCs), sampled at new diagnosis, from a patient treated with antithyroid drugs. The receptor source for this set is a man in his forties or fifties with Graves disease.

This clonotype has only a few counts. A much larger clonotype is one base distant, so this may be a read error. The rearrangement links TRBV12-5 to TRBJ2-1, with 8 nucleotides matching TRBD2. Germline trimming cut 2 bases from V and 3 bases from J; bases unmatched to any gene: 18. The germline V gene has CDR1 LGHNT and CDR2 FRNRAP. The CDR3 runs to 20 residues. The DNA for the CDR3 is TGTGCTAGTGGTTTGTCCTGGGGGCTAGCGGGCCGGAGCTTCTACAATGAGCAGTTCTTC. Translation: CASGLSWGLAGRSFYNEQFF.

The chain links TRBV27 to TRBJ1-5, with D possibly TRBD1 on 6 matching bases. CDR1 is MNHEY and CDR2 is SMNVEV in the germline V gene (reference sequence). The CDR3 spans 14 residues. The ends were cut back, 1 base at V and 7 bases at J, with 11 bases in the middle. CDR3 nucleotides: TGTGCCAGCAGTTTATTGGGGGCAAGCCAGCCCCAGCATTTT. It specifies CASSLLGASQPQHF.

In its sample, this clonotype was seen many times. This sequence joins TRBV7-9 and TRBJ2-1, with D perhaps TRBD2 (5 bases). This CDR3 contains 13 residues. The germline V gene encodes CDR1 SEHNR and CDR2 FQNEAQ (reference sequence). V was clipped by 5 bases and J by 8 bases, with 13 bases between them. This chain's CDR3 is CASSPRLRDEQFF. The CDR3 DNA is TGTGCCAGCAGCCCCCGGCTGAGGGATGAGCAGTTCTTC.

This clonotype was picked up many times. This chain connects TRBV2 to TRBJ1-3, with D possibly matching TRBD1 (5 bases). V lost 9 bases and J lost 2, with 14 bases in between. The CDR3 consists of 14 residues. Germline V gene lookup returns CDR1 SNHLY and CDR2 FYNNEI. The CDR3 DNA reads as TGTGCCAGTTGCAGGGAGTTGACTGGAAACACCATATATTTT. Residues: CASCRELTGNTIYF.

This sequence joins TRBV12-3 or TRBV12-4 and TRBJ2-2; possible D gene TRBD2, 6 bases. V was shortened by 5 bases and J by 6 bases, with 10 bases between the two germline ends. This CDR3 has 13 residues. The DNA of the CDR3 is TGTGCCAGCAGTCTACTAGCCCCCGGGGAGCTGTTTTTT. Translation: CASSLLAPGELFF.

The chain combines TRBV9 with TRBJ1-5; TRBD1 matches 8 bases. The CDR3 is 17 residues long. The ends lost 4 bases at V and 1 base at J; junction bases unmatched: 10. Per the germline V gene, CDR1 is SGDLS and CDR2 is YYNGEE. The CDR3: CASSPGAGGRSNQPQHF. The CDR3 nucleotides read TGTGCCAGCAGCCCCGGGGCAGGGGGCAGGAGCAATCAGCCCCAGCATTTT.

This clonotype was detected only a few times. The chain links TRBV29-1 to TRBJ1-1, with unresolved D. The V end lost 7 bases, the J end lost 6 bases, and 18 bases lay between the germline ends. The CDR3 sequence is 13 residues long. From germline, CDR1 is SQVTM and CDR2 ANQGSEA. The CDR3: CSAVLYKGAEAFF. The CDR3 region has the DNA TGCAGCGCTGTCCTCTACAAAGGCGCTGAAGCTTTCTTT.

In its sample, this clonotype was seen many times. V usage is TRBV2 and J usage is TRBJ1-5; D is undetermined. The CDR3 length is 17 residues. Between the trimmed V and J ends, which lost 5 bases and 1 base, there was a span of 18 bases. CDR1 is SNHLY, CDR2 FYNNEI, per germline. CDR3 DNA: TGTGCCAGCAGTCCAACCATCACGGCCGTAAGCAATCAGCCCCAGCATTTT. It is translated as CASSPTITAVSNQPQHF.

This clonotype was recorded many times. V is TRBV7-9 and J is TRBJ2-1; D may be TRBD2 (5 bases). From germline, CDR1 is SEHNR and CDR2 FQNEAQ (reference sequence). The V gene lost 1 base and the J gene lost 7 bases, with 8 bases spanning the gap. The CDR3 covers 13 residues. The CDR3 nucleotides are TGTGCCAGCAGCTTAGACCCGGGGAATGAGCAGTTCTTC. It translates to CASSLDPGNEQFF.